The TCR beta chain described here comes from a study of OX40 agonist ivuxolimab in advanced cancers. Study details: Given to patients was ivuxolimab, an agonistic anti-OX40 (CD134) antibody. Dose-escalation patients' cancers were hepatocellular carcinoma, melanoma, renal cell or head and neck cancer. From roughly 23 to 85 years was the age range, with a mean of around 60 years, and around 83% were male.

Only in-frame clones appear in the TCRdb table, and some are missing; sequencing was by immunoSEQ multiplex PCR. The sample carries over 70,000 clones, about 73% recorded once. The TCR was taken from an adult with an advanced solid tumor such as melanoma, head and neck, liver or kidney cancer. The source was CD4+ or CD8+ T cells sorted from blood, collected in a trial of the OX40 agonist ivuxolimab.

CDR3 residues: CASSMHPLYEQYF. The CDR3 nucleotides read TGCGCCAGCAGTATGCACCCCCTCTACGAGCAGTACTTC. The V gene is TRBV10-1, the J gene TRBJ2-7, with D uncertain. The V end was cut by 5 bases, the J end by 3 bases, with 11 bases between. The CDR3 length is 13 residues. Germline V CDR1 and CDR2: WNHNN, SYGVQD (reference sequence).